These 18 T cell receptor beta chains share one sample of origin, sequenced in a study of shared clonotypes between healthy human individuals (dated by TCRdb to 2018 to 2020). The library was built by means of the immunoSEQ multiplex PCR assay. TCRdb provides this immuneACCESS table in a form limited to in-frame rearrangements. Some clones are lacking; in checked studies, under half of them reflect an unresolved V gene, and why the rest are absent is not known. The sample table records roughly 2.5 million clones; 85% to 95% of these occur just once. Together, the top ten hold 0.11% to 0.15% of the sample. Sequenced material: naive CD4+ T cells sorted from blood. The cell subset or site label corresponds to: CD45RA+ positively selected. These receptors all come from a man aged 18 to 29 in good health.

The rearrangement uses TRBV7-8 and TRBJ1-6; 7 bases align to TRBD1. Unmatched junction bases numbered 5, after V lost 6 bases and J lost 12 bases. The CDR3 sequence is 12 residues long. Per germline, CDR1 SGHVS and CDR2 FQNEAQ. CDR3 sequence reads: CASSAGGGPLHF. The CDR3 DNA reads TGTGCCAGCAGTGCAGGGGGTGGACCCCTCCACTTT.

The chain employs TRBV5-6 and TRBJ2-2; 7 bases line up with TRBD1. The V segment lost 3 bases and the J segment 0 bases; nucleotides outside the gene matches: 2. The germline V gene has CDR1 SGHDT and CDR2 YYEEEE. The CDR3 spans 15 residues. CDR3 nucleotide sequence: TGTGCCAGCAGCTACGACAGGGCGAACACCGGGGAGCTGTTTTTT. Translated: CASSYDRANTGELFF.

The genes are TRBV27 and TRBJ2-1; D not certain. This CDR3 is built from 13 residues. Germline V gene data show CDR1 as MNHEY and CDR2 as SMNVEV (reference sequence). The germline V and J ends were trimmed by 0 bases and 4 bases, with 4 bases remaining between them. The CDR3 DNA follows: TGTGCCAGCAGTTTATCCCGATACAATGAGCAGTTCTTC. It yields the protein CASSLSRYNEQFF.

V usage is TRBV6-6 and J usage is TRBJ1-1; possibly TRBD1 for D (5 bases). Trimming left V 6 bases short and J 0 bases short, with 14 bases between. This CDR3 has 15 amino acids. Looked up from germline, CDR1 is MNHNY and CDR2 is SVGAGI (reference sequence). In nucleotides, the CDR3 is TGTGCCAGCAGGGTACGGGACGGAATGAACACTGAAGCTTTCTTT. Its translation: CASRVRDGMNTEAFF.

The chain joins TRBV2 to TRBJ2-4, with D unresolved. Germline loops: CDR1 SNHLY, CDR2 FYNNEI. V lost 9 bases and J lost 6, with 18 bases in between. CDR3 size: 14 residues. CDR3 bases: TGTGCCAGATCGGAAGGACGGTCGTTAAACATTCAGTACTTC. This gives the protein CARSEGRSLNIQYF. The full variable domain, with the rest looked up from reference TRBV2 and TRBJ2-4, is EPEVTQTPSHQVTQMGQEVILRCVPISNHLYFYWYRQILGQKVEFLVSFYNNEISEKSEIFDDQFSVERPDGSNFTLKIRSTKLEDSAMYFCARSEGRSLNIQYFGAGTRLSVL.

The chain is built from TRBV20-1 and TRBJ2-5; D is undetermined. Looked up from germline, CDR1 is DFQATT and CDR2 is SNEGSKA (reference sequence). Trimming cost V 2 bases and J 9 bases, with 10 bases left between them. The CDR3 totals 11 residues. CDR3 loop: CSARRETAQYF. CDR3 DNA: TGCAGTGCTAGACGCGAAACTGCCCAGTACTTC.

The V gene is TRBV10-1, the J gene TRBJ2-3; D is ambiguous. The germline CDR1 and CDR2 sequences are WNHNN and SYGVQD (reference sequence). V lost 3 bases and J lost 1, with 17 bases in between. This CDR3 is 17 amino acids long. CDR3 sequence reads: CASSESPVGWGTDTQYF. Written as DNA, the CDR3 is TGCGCCAGCAGTGAAAGCCCGGTCGGATGGGGCACAGATACGCAGTATTTT.

This chain links TRBV7-2 with TRBJ1-4; TRBD1 is a possible D gene (6 bases). Looked up from germline, CDR1 is SGHTA and CDR2 is FQGNSA. The CDR3 extends over 15 amino acids. The germline V and J ends were trimmed by 6 bases and 7 bases, with 18 bases remaining between them. In DNA, the CDR3 is TGTGCCAGCAGAGTGACCGGGACAAGGGGTGAAAAACTGTTTTTT. Translation gives CASRVTGTRGEKLFF. Drawing the rest from reference TRBV7-2 and TRBJ1-4, the complete variable domain is GAGVSQSPSNKVTEKGKDVELRCDPISGHTALYWYRQSLGQGLEFLIYFQGNSAPDKSGLPSDRFSAERTGGSVSTLTIQRTQQEDSAVYLCASRVTGTRGEKLFFGSGTQLSVL.

V and J are TRBV30 and TRBJ2-7; D remains unclear. This CDR3 spans 11 amino acids. Germline V gene sequence: CDR1 GTSNPN, CDR2 SVGIG (reference sequence). V gave up 4 bases and J gave up 3 bases, with 7 bases separating them. CDR3 amino acids: CAWNPRYEQYF. DNA of the CDR3: TGTGCCTGGAACCCCCGCTACGAGCAGTACTTC.

The chain links TRBV6-4 to TRBJ1-6; TRBD1 is a possible D gene (5 bases). V was clipped by 3 bases and J by 2 bases, with 17 bases between them. The CDR3 has 18 residues. Germline V gene sequence: CDR1 MRHNA, CDR2 SNTAGT. CDR3 sequence: CASSEPPGWGAYNSPLHF. Written as DNA, the CDR3 is TGTGCCAGCAGTGAGCCCCCAGGTTGGGGCGCCTATAATTCACCCCTCCACTTT.

A single count supports this clone. The CDR3 sequence: CASSGPTGGEKLFF. In DNA form, the CDR3 reads TGCGCCAGCAGCGGCCCGACAGGAGGCGAAAAACTGTTTTTT. The V and J genes are TRBV5-1 and TRBJ1-4, with D possibly being TRBD1 (6 bases). Germline V CDR1 and CDR2: SGHRS, YFSETQ. V dropped 4 bases and J dropped 8 bases, with 15 bases sitting between them. The CDR3 loop spans 14 amino acids.

The chain couples TRBV2 to TRBJ2-3; TRBD2 matches at 10 bases. The ends lost 6 bases at V and 3 bases at J; junction bases unmatched: 6. The germline V gene encodes CDR1 SNHLY and CDR2 FYNNEI. This CDR3 region has 15 residues. CDR3 region: CASRGAGGPTDTQYF. The CDR3 DNA follows: TGTGCCAGCAGAGGAGCGGGGGGGCCGACAGATACGCAGTATTTT.

To note about this clone: Other DNA sequences in this sample translate to the same CDR3. Here the CDR3 reads CASSVDGGSTDTQYF. The CDR3 bases are TGTGCCAGCAGCGTAGATGGTGGAAGCACAGATACGCAGTATTTT. The chain couples TRBV9 to TRBJ2-3; D ambiguous. Trimming removed 0 bases at V and 0 bases at J, with 8 bases between. The CDR3 is 15 amino acids. CDR1 is SGDLS, CDR2 YYNGEE, per germline. The full variable domain, rest sourced from reference TRBV9 and TRBJ2-3, is DSGVTQTPKHLITATGQRVTLRCSPRSGDLSVYWYQQSLDQGLQFLIQYYNGEERAKGNILERFSAQQFPDLHSELNLSSLELGDSALYFCASSVDGGSTDTQYFGPGTRLTVL.

V is TRBV10-3 and J is TRBJ2-1; tentatively, D is TRBD1 or TRBD2 (5 bases each). The CDR3 length is 18 residues. Germline V gene data show CDR1 as ENHRY and CDR2 as SYGVKD. The germline V and J ends were trimmed by 7 bases and 0 bases, with 22 bases remaining between them. The CDR3 DNA is TGTGCCATCAACGCCTGGGGGTCCAACCGTAGCTCCTACAATGAGCAGTTCTTC. Encoded protein: CAINAWGSNRSSYNEQFF.

This clone showed up just once. CDR3 amino acids: CASSQDRASGGPQFF. The CDR3 region has the DNA TGCGCCAGCAGCCAAGATCGCGCTAGCGGGGGGCCACAGTTCTTC. V is TRBV4-1 and J is TRBJ2-1, with 11 positions matching TRBD2. Germline CDR1 is MGHRA and CDR2 is YSYEKL. V lost 0 bases, J lost 13 bases, and 8 bases stayed unmatched. The CDR3 sequence is 15 residues long.

The chain has TRBV6-1 and TRBJ2-7; the D gene is possibly TRBD2 (7 bases). Trimming pared 6 bases from V and 2 bases from J, leaving 11 bases between. Germline V gene data show CDR1 as MNHNS and CDR2 as SASEGT. The CDR3 spans 13 residues. The CDR3 loop is CASRGGPPYEQYF. The CDR3 DNA reads TGTGCCAGCAGGGGGGGGCCACCCTACGAGCAGTACTTC.

The gene calls are TRBV7-3 and TRBJ2-2; D might be TRBD1 (5 bases). This CDR3 spans 15 amino acids. In germline, CDR1 is SGHTA, CDR2 FQGTGA. Between the trimmed V and J ends, which lost 5 bases and 0 bases, there was a span of 10 bases. The CDR3 DNA is TGTGCCAGCAGCACCGGACAAGCGAACACCGGGGAGCTGTTTTTT. It encodes CASSTGQANTGELFF. The whole variable domain, remainder taken from reference TRBV7-3 and TRBJ2-2, is GAGVSQTPSNKVTEKGKYVELRCDPISGHTALYWYRQSLGQGPEFLIYFQGTGAADDSGLPNDRFFAVRPEGSVSTLKIQRTERGDSAVYLCASSTGQANTGELFFGEGSRLTVL.

V and J are TRBV27 and TRBJ2-4; 12 bases line up with TRBD2. The CDR3 runs 17 residues. V lost 5 bases and J lost 0; bases outside the gene matches: 5. In germline, CDR1 is MNHEY, CDR2 SMNVEV (reference sequence). The CDR3 loop is CASSRTSGILAKNIQYF. Written as DNA, the CDR3 is TGTGCCAGCAGTCGGACTAGCGGGATTTTAGCCAAAAACATTCAGTACTTC.